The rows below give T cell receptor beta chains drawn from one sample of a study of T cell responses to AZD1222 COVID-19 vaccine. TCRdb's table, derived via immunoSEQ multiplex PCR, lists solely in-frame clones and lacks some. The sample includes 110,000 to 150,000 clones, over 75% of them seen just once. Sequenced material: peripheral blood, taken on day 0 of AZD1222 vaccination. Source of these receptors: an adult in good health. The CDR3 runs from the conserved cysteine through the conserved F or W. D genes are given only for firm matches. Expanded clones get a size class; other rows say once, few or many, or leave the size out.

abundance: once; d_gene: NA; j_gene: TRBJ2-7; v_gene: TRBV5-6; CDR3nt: TGTGCCAGCAGCTTAAGGACCGAGCAGTACTTC; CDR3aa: CASSLRTEQYF
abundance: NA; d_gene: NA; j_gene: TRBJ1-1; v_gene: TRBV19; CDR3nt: TGTGCCAGCCTGCCAACAACAGGGTGGGGAGGGGCGAACACTGAAGCTTTCTTT; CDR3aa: CASLPTTGWGGANTEAFF
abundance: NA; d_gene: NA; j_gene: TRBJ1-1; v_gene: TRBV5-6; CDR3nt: TGTGCCAGCAGCTTGGACAGGGTTGAAGCTTTCTTT; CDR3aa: CASSLDRVEAFF
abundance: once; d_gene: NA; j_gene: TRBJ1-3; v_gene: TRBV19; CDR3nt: TGTGCCAGTAGCCCCACCGCTGGAAACACCATATATTTT; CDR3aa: CASSPTAGNTIYF
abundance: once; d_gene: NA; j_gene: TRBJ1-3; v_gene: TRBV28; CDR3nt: TGTGCCAGCAGTTTTCTAGGGCTGGATGGCACCATATATTTT; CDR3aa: CASSFLGLDGTIYF
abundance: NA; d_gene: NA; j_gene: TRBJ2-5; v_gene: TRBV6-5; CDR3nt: TGTGCCAGCGCTCGGGGACAAGAGACCCAGTACTTC; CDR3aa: CASARGQETQYF
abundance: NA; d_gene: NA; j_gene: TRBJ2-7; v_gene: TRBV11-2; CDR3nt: TGTGCCAGCAGTCTAGAGACCCGGGTCACCTCCTACGAGCAGTACTTC; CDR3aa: CASSLETRVTSYEQYF
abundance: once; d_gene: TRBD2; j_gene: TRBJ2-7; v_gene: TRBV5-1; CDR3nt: TGCGCCAGCAGCTTGGCCTGGGTAGCGGGGTCCGTGGGTCGCGAGCAGTACTTC; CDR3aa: CASSLAWVAGSVGREQYF
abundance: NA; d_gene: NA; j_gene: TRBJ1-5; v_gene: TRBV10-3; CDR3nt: TGTGCCACCAGGGGCGGGACGGATAATCAGCCCCAGCATTTT; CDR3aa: CATRGGTDNQPQHF
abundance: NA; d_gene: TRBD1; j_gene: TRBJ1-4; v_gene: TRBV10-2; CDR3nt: TGCGCCAGCAGTGATCAGACAGGGGGAAATGAAAAACTGTTTTTT; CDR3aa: CASSDQTGGNEKLFF
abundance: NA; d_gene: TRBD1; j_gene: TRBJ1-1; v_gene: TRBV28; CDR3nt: TGTGCCAGCAGTTCTAGACAGGGGCCGAACACTGAAGCTTTCTTT; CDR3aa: CASSSRQGPNTEAFF
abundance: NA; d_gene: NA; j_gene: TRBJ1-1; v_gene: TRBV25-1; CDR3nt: TGTGCCAGCAGTGAATGGGGGCTGAACACTGAAGCTTTCTTT; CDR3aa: CASSEWGLNTEAFF
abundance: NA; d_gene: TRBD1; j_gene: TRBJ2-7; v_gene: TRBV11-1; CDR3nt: TGTGCCAGCAGCTTATGGGGGACAGGGGACGAGCAGTACTTC; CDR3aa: CASSLWGTGDEQYF
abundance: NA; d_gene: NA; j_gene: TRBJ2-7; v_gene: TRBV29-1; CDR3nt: TGCAGCGTTACGGGAACAGGCTACGAGCAGTACTTC; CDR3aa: CSVTGTGYEQYF
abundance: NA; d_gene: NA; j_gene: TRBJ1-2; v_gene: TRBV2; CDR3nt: TGTGCCAGCAGTGAACGTCTAGTGGGAAACTATGGCTACACCTTC; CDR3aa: CASSERLVGNYGYTF
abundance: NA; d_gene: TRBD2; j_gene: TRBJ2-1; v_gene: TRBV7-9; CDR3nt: TGTGCCAGCAGCTTAGACGGGAGGGCCCGAGATGAGCAGTTCTTC; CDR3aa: CASSLDGRARDEQFF
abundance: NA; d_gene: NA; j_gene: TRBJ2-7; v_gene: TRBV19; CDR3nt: TGTGCCAGTAGTATTGGCGGGACAGTGTCCTACGAGCAGTACTTC; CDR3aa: CASSIGGTVSYEQYF